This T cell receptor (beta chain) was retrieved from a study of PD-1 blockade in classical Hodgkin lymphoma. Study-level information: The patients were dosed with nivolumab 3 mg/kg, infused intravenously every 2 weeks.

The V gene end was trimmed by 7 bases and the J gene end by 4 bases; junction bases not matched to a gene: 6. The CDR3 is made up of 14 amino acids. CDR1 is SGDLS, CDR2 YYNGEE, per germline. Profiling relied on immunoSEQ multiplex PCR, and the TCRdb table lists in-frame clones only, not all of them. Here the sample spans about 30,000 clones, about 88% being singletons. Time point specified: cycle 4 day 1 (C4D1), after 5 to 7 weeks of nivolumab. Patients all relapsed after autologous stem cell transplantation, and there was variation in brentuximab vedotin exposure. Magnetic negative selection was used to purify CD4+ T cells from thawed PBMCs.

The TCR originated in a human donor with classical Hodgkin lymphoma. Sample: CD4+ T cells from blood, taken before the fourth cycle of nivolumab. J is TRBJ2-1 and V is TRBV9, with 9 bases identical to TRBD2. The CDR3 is CASGRTSVYNEQFF. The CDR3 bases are TGTGCCAGCGGTAGGACTAGCGTTTACAATGAGCAGTTCTTC.